Sequencing of this T cell receptor beta chain was carried out in a study of cytomegalovirus exposure and HLA in healthy donors. Separation from the roughly 690-subject first cohort characterized the approximately 120-subject validation cohort, to which the donors belonged. Notes on this clone: The antigen remains undetermined.

Sequencing was performed with immunoSEQ multiplex PCR; in TCRdb, only in-frame clones are kept and a portion is missing. The data contain approximately 180,000 clones, around nine tenths of them singletons. The CDR3 runs 13 residues. Trimming removed 3 bases at V and 7 bases at J, with 12 bases between. Germline-derived CDR1 and CDR2 are SGHTA and FQGTGA. Findings and caveats of the study: Approximately 160 TCR beta chains were listed as cytomegalovirus-associated.

The receptor comes from a man between 18 and 35 years old in good health and CMV-seropositive. Material for sequencing was PBMCs. The chain carries TRBV7-3 and TRBJ1-2; a possible D gene is TRBD1 (6 bases). The CDR3 loop is CASSLTGGGGYTF. The CDR3 nucleotides read TGTGCCAGCAGCTTGACGGGGGGCGGTGGCTACACCTTC.